This T cell receptor (beta chain) was captured in a study of long-term antiretroviral therapy in people with HIV. Study findings and constraints: Diversity remained lower than transplant donor controls, even though it increased after ART.

With regard to this clone: Its target is unknown.

Survey-level immunoSEQ v3.0 assays were run. Measured with immunoSEQ multiplex PCR; TCRdb has only the in-frame clones, and not every one. The sample yields some 27,000 clones, over 75% seen once. V shed 4 bases and J shed 3 bases, with 13 bases lying between them. The CDR3 contains 14 residues. Germline V gene lookup returns CDR1 SGHAT and CDR2 FQNNGV. The sample in question was unsorted PBMCs, obtained 3 years after starting antiretroviral therapy. This chain uses TRBV11-2 with TRBJ2-7, with D possibly matching TRBD1 (7 bases). The receptor's source is a man aged 35 to 55 with HIV. CDR3 in DNA: TGTGCCAGCAGCTCGGGGGACAGCTTCTACGAGCAGTACTTC. Translating it yields CASSSGDSFYEQYF.